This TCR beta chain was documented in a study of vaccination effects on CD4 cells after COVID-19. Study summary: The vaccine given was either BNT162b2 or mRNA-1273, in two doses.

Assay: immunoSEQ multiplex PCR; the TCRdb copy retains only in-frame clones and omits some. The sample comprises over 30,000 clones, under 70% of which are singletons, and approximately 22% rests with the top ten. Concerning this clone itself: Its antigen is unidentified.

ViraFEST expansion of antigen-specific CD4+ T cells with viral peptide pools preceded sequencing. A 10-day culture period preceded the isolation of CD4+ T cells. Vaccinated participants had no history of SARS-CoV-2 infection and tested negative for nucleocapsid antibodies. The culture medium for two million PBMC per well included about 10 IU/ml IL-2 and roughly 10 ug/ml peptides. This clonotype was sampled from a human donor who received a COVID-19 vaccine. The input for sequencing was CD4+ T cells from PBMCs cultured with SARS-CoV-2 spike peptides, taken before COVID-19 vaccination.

The CDR3 region is CASSVGPGDPYEQYF. CDR3 bases: TGTGCCAGCAGCGTGGGGCCAGGGGACCCCTACGAGCAGTACTTC. The chain has TRBV9 and TRBJ2-7; D possibly corresponds to TRBD1 (6 bases). V was pared by 2 bases and J by 2 bases, with 14 bases between. Germline lookup yields CDR1 SGDLS and CDR2 YYNGEE. The CDR3 sequence is 15 residues long.